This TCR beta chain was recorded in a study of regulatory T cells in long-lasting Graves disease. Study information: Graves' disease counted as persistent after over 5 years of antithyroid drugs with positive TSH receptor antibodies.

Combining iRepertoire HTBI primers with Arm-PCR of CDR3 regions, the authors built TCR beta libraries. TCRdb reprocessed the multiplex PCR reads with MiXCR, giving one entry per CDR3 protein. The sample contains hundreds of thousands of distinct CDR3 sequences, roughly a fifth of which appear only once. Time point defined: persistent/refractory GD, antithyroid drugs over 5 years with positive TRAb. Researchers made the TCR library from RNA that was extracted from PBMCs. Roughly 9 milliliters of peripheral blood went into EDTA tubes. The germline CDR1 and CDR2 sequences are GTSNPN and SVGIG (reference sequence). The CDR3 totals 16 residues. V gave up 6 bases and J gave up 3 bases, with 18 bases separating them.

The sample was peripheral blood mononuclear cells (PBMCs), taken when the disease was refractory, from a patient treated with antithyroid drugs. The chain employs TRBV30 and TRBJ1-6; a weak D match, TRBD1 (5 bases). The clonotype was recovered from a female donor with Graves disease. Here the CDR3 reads CACGGSRQSYNSPLHF. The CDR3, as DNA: TGTGCCTGTGGAGGAAGTCGACAGAGCTATAATTCACCCCTCCACTTT. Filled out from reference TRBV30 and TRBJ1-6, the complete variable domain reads SQTIHQWPATLVQPVGSPLSLECTVEGTSNPNLYWYRQAAGRGLQLLFYSVGIGQISSEVPQNLSASRPQDRQFILSSKKLLLSDSGFYLCACGGSRQSYNSPLHFGNGTRLTVT.